The 13 T cell receptor beta chains below come from one sample, sequenced in a study of T cells after yellow fever vaccination. Via MiXCR, TCRdb re-called the 5' RACE reads, giving one row per CDR3 protein. The data contain about 130,000 distinct CDR3 sequences, 5% to 7.5% of them singletons. Sequences were derived from CD4+ T cells sorted from PBMCs, sampled 10 days after the yellow fever booster vaccination. These TCRs come from a man aged 25-45 years who received the YFV17D yellow fever vaccine.

In this sample, this clonotype turned up many times. The V and J genes are TRBV18 and TRBJ2-7; 10 bases are shared with TRBD1. This CDR3 is built from 16 residues. The V gene's germline CDR1 is KGHSH and CDR2 LQKENI. V lost 2 bases to trimming and J lost 4 bases; unmatched junction nucleotides: 8. In DNA, the CDR3 is TGTGCCAGCTCACCAATCAGACAGGGGGCCCCATACGAGCAGTACTTC. This encodes CASSPIRQGAPYEQYF.

There are many counts of this clonotype. The chain combines TRBV29-1 with TRBJ2-1; D not resolved. The germline V gene has CDR1 SQVTM and CDR2 ANQGSEA. The V gene lost 8 bases and the J gene lost 8 bases, with 7 bases spanning the gap. This CDR3 comprises 9 residues. This CDR3 reads CSPFDEQFF. The CDR3 nucleotides are TGCAGCCCTTTCGATGAGCAGTTCTTC.

This clonotype was found a few times. J is TRBJ2-7 and V is TRBV20-1; D may be TRBD1 (5 bases). V was cut by 2 bases and J by 9 bases, with 11 bases left in between. The CDR3 is 11 residues long. Germline V gene lookup returns CDR1 DFQATT and CDR2 SNEGSKA (reference sequence). The CDR3 here is CSARSDRGQYF. For the CDR3, the DNA is TGCAGTGCTAGATCAGACAGAGGGCAGTACTTC.

The sample holds many counts of this clonotype. The chain recombines TRBV7-2 with TRBJ2-3; TRBD2 agrees at 11 bases. Germline CDR1 is SGHTA and CDR2 is FQGNSA. After removal of 0 bases from V and 4 bases from J, the junction contained 3 bases not matched to a gene. The CDR3 contains 16 residues. This CDR3 is CASSLALAGAADTQYF. In DNA, the CDR3 is TGTGCCAGCAGCTTAGCACTAGCGGGAGCCGCAGATACGCAGTATTTT.

This clonotype was observed at least ten times. The CDR3 here is CASNIGRAGDEQFF. The CDR3 bases are TGCGCCAGCAATATCGGGAGGGCCGGAGATGAGCAGTTCTTC. V usage is TRBV5-1 and J usage is TRBJ2-1; 8 nucleotides agree with TRBD2. The J segment lost 8 bases and the V segment lost 6 bases, leaving 10 bases of the junction unmatched. The CDR3 totals 14 residues. Germline values: CDR1 SGHRS, CDR2 YFSETQ.

This clonotype was observed at least ten times. The rearrangement joins TRBV7-2 to TRBJ1-5; weak D call: TRBD1 (5 bases). The germline V gene encodes CDR1 SGHTA and CDR2 FQGNSA. Trimming shortened V by 2 bases and J by 4 bases, and 6 bases separated the two germline ends. The CDR3 loop spans 13 amino acids. CDR3 region: CASSLRGNQPQHF. For the CDR3, the DNA is TGTGCCAGCAGCTTAAGGGGAAATCAGCCCCAGCATTTT.

This clonotype was observed many times. J is TRBJ2-3 and V is TRBV29-1; 7 nucleotides align to TRBD1. V dropped 7 bases and J dropped 0; count of bases not matched to a gene: 7. This CDR3 is built from 14 residues. The V gene's germline CDR1 is SQVTM and CDR2 ANQGSEA. Here the CDR3 reads CSEQGGFSTDTQYF. CDR3 in DNA: TGCAGCGAGCAAGGGGGCTTTAGCACAGATACGCAGTATTTT.

This clonotype was found a few times. J is TRBJ2-1 and V is TRBV24-1; D perhaps matches TRBD2 (5 bases). Germline CDR1 is KGHDR and CDR2 is SFDVKD. V dropped 4 bases and J dropped 9 bases, with 21 bases sitting between them. The CDR3 length is 16 residues. The DNA of the CDR3 is TGTGCCACCAGTGACCGGGTCGGCACCGGGATAAGTGAGCAGTTCTTC. It yields the protein CATSDRVGTGISEQFF.

This clonotype was seen repeatedly, ten times or more. CDR3 nucleotide sequence: TGTGCCAGCAGCCAGCTGGGCGAGCAGTACTTC. This encodes CASSQLGEQYF. The chain recombines TRBV7-2 with TRBJ2-7; D gene unclear. Germline V CDR1 and CDR2: SGHTA, FQGNSA. Between the trimmed V and J ends, which lost 5 bases and 6 bases, there was a span of 8 bases. The CDR3 sequence is 11 residues long.

This clonotype was seen many times. The V gene is TRBV25-1, the J gene TRBJ2-1; 10 positions agree with TRBD1. The CDR3 runs 17 residues. Germline CDR1 is MGHDK and CDR2 is SYGVNS. V lost 2 bases to trimming and J lost 4 bases; unmatched junction nucleotides: 8. The CDR3 nucleotides read TGTGCCAGCAGTGAAGTACCGAGGACAGGGGGGTACAATGAGCAGTTCTTC. It encodes CASSEVPRTGGYNEQFF.

This clonotype was seen at least ten times. CDR3 amino acids: CASSFRRDGEQFF. The CDR3, as DNA: TGTGCCAGCAGTTTTAGGCGGGATGGTGAGCAGTTCTTC. V and J are TRBV12-3 or TRBV12-4 and TRBJ2-1; weak D call: TRBD2 (6 bases). CDR3 length: 13 amino acids. V was pared by 3 bases and J by 9 bases, with 12 bases between.

In its sample, this clonotype was seen many times. V usage is TRBV5-1 and J usage is TRBJ2-1; 10 bases align to TRBD1. Unmatched junction bases numbered 10, after V lost 2 bases and J lost 8 bases. The germline CDR1 and CDR2 sequences are SGHRS and YFSETQ. This CDR3 has 16 amino acids. This CDR3 is CASSFPGQGRSDEQFF. CDR3 bases: TGCGCCAGCAGCTTTCCGGGACAGGGGAGGTCGGATGAGCAGTTCTTC.

This clonotype was found many times. The chain recombines TRBV5-1 with TRBJ2-1; D uncertain. Germline CDR1 reads SGHRS; CDR2 reads YFSETQ. The V end was cut by 3 bases, the J end by 10 bases, with 14 bases between. This CDR3 spans 13 amino acids. Here the CDR3 reads CASSSARLEEQFF. DNA of the CDR3: TGCGCCAGCAGCTCGGCCCGGCTTGAGGAGCAGTTCTTC.